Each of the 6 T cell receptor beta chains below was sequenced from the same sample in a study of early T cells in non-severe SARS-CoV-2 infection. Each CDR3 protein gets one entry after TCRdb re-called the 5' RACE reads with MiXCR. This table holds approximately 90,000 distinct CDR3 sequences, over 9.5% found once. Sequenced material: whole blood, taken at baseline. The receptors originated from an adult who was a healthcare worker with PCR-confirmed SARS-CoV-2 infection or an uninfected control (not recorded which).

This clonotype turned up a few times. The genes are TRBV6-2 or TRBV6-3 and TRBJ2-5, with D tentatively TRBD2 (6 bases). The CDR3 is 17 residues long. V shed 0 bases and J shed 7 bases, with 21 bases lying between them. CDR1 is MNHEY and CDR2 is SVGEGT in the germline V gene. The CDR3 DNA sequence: TGTGCCAGCAGTTACTCTTTCATGACTAGAGGTTCTATGACCCAGTACTTC. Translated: CASSYSFMTRGSMTQYF.

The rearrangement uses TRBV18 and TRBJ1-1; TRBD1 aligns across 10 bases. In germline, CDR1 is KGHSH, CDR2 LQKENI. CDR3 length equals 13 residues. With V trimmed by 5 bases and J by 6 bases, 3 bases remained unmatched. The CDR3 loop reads CASSGDRGAEAFF. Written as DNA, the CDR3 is TGTGCCAGCTCAGGGGACAGGGGAGCTGAAGCTTTCTTT.

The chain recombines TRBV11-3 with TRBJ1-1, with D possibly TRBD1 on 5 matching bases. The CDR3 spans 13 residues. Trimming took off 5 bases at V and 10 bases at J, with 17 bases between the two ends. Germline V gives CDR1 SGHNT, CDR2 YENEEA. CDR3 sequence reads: CASSPGPTNGAFF. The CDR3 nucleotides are TGTGCCAGCAGCCCGGGACCTACAAATGGAGCTTTCTTT. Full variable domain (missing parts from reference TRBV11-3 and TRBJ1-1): EAGVVQSPRYKIIEKKQPVAFWCNPISGHNTLYWYLQNLGQGPELLIRYENEEAVDDSQLPKDRFSAERLKGVDSTLKIQPAELGDSAVYLCASSPGPTNGAFFGQGTRLTVV.

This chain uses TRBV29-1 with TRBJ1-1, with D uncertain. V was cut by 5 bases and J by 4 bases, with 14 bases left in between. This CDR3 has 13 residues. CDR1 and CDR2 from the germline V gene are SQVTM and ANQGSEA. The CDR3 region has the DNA TGCAGCGTTCAGCAATTGGGGAGCACTGAAGCTTTCTTT. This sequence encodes CSVQQLGSTEAFF.

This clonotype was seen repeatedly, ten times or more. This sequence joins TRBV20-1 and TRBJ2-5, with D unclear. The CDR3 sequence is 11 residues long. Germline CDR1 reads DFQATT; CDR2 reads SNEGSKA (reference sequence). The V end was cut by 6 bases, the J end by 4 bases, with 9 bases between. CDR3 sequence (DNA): TGCAGTGCATGGAGAGGAGAGACCCAGTACTTC. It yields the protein CSAWRGETQYF.

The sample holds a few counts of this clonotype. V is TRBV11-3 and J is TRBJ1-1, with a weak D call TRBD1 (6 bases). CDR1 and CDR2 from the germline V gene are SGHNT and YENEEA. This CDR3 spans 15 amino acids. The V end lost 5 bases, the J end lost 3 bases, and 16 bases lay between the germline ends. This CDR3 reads CASSGQGPRYTEAFF. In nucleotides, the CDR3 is TGTGCCAGCAGCGGCCAGGGGCCTCGTTACACTGAAGCTTTCTTT.